Reported below is one T cell receptor (beta chain). The sample originates from a study of blood T cell repertoires in COVID-19. Across the whole study: T cells, B-cell-depleted T cells, or PBMCs provided the cDNA or gDNA that served as material.

V dropped 5 bases and J dropped 5 bases, with 9 bases sitting between them. The CDR3 has 12 amino acids. Germline V CDR1 and CDR2: SEHNR, FQNEAQ (reference sequence). Clones were sequenced by immunoSEQ multiplex PCR, and TCRdb holds only the in-frame ones, with some missing. Of approximately 300,000 clones listed, around 87% are singletons. The sequenced sample was peripheral blood. The chain employs TRBV7-9 and TRBJ1-1, with D unclear. The sequence was collected from a man aged 18 to 30 with active or convalescent COVID-19. The DNA for the CDR3 is TGTGCCAGCAGCCACCGAGGGACTGAAGCTTTCTTT. Translation: CASSHRGTEAFF.